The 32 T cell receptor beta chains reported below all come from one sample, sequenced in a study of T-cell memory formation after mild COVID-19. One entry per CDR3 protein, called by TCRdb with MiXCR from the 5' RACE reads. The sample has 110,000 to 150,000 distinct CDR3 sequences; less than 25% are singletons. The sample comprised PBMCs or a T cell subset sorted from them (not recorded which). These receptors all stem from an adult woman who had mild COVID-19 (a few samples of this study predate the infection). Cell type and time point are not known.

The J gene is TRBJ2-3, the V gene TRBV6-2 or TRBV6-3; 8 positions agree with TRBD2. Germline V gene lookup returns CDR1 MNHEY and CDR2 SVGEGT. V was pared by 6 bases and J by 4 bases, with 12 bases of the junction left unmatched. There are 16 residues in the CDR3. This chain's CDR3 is CASSYLLSGSSDTQYF. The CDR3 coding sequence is TGTGCCAGCAGCTACCTCCTGAGCGGGAGTTCAGATACGCAGTATTTT.

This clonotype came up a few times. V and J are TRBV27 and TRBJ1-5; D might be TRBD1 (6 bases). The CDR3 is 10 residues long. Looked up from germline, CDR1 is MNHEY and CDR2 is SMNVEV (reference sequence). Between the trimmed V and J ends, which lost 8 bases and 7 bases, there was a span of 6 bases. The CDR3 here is CASGGQPQHF. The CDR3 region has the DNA TGTGCCAGCGGGGGCCAGCCCCAGCATTTT.

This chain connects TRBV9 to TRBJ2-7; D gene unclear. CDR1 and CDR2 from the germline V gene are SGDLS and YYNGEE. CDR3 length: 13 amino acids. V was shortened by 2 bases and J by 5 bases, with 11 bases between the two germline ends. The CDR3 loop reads CASSVGNLDEQYF. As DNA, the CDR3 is TGTGCCAGCAGCGTGGGCAATTTGGACGAGCAGTACTTC.

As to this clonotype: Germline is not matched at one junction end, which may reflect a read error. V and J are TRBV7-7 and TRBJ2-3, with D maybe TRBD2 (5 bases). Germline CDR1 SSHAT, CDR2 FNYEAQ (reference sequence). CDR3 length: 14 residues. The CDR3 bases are TGTGCTAGCAGCTTAGCTGGACTTACAGATACGCAGTATTTT. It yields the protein CASSLAGLTDTQYF.

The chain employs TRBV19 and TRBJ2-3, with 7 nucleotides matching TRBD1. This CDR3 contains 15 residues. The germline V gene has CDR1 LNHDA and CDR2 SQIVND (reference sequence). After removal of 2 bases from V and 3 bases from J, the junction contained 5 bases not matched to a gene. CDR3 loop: CASSIIGGGTDTQYF. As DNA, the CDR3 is TGTGCCAGTAGTATAATAGGGGGCGGGACAGATACGCAGTATTTT.

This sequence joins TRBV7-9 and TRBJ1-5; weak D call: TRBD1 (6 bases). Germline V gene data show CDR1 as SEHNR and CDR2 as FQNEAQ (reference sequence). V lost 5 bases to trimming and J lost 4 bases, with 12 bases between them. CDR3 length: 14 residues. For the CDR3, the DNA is TGTGCCAGCAGCGGGTACAGGGTGAATCAGCCCCAGCATTTT. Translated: CASSGYRVNQPQHF.

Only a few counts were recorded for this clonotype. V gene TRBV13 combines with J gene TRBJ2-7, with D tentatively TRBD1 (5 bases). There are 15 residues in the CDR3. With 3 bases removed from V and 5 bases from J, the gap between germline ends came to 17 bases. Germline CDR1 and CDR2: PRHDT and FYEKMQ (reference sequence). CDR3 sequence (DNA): TGTGCCAGCAGCTTGGGGCCCCTCTCGGGTCACGAGCAGTACTTC. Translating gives CASSLGPLSGHEQYF. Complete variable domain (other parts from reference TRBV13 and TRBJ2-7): AAGVIQSPRHLIKEKRETATLKCYPIPRHDTVYWYQQGPGQDPQFLISFYEKMQSDKGSIPDRFSAQQFSDYHSELNMSSLELGDSALYFCASSLGPLSGHEQYFGPGTRLTVT.

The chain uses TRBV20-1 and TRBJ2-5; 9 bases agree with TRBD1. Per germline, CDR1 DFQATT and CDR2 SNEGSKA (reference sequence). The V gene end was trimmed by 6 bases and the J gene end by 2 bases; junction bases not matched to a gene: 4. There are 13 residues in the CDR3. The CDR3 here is CSAYDRGQETQYF. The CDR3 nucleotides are TGCAGTGCGTACGACAGGGGGCAAGAGACCCAGTACTTC.

The CDR3 spells CASSPTGVTNTGELFF. CDR3 sequence (DNA): TGTGCCAGCAGCCCTACAGGGGTTACGAACACCGGGGAGCTGTTTTTT. The V call is TRBV9, the J call TRBJ2-2; TRBD1 matches at 7 bases. The junction had 6 bases not matched to a gene; V was cut back by 4 bases and J by 0 bases. The CDR3 has 16 amino acids. The V gene's germline CDR1 is SGDLS and CDR2 YYNGEE.

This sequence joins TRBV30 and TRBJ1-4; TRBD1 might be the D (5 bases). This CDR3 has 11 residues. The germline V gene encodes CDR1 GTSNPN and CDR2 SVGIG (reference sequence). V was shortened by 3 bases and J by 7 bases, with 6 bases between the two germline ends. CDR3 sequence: CAWRQGEKLFF. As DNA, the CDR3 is TGTGCCTGGAGGCAGGGTGAAAAACTGTTTTTT.

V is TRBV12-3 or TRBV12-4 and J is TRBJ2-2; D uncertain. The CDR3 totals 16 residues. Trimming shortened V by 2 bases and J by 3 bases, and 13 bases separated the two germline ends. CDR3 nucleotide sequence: TGTGCCAGCAGTTTATCGTCGCAGGCATACACCGGGGAGCTGTTTTTT. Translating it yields CASSLSSQAYTGELFF.

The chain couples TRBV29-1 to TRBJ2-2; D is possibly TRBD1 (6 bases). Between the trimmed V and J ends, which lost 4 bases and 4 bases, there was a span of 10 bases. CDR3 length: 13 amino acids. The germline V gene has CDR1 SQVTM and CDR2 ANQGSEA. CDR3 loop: CSVAGQTTGELFF. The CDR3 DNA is TGCAGCGTTGCTGGACAGACCACCGGGGAGCTGTTTTTT.

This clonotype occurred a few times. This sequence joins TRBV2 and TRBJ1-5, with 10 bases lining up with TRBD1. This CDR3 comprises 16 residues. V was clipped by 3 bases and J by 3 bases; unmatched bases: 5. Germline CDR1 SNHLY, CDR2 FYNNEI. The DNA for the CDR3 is TGTGCCAGCAGTGAGGGGGACAGGGGCCCCAATCAGCCCCAGCATTTT. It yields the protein CASSEGDRGPNQPQHF.

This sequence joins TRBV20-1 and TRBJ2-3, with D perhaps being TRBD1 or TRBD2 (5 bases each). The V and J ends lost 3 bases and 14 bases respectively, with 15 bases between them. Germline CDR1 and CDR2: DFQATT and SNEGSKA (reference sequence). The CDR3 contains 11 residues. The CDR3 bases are TGCAGTGCTAGGAGGGACCGAACTTTGTATTTT. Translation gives CSARRDRTLYF.

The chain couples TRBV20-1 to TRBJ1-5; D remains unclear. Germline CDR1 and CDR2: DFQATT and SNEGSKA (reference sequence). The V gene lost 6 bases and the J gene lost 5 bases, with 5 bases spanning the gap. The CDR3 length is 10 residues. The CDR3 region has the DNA TGCAGTGCAGGATATCAGCCCCAGCATTTT. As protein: CSAGYQPQHF.

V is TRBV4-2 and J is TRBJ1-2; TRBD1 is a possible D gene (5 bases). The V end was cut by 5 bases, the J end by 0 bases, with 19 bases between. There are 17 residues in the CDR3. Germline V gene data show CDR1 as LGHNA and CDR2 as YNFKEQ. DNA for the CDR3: TGTGCCAGCAGCTCCCAATTCCGGGACCCAGCTAACTATGGCTACACCTTC. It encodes CASSSQFRDPANYGYTF.

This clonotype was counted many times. DNA of the CDR3: TGTGCCAGCAGCCTTGGGGCGGGGGACAATGAGCAGTTCTTC. This sequence encodes CASSLGAGDNEQFF. The genes are TRBV12-3 or TRBV12-4 and TRBJ2-1; 7 positions match TRBD2. Germline trimming cut 6 bases from V and 5 bases from J; bases unmatched to any gene: 7. This CDR3 spans 14 amino acids.

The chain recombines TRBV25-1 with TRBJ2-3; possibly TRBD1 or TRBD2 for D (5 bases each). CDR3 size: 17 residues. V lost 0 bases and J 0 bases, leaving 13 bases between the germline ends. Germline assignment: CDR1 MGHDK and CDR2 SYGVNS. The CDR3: CASSEYFVGPSTDTQYF. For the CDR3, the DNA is TGTGCCAGCAGTGAATATTTTGTGGGACCCAGCACAGATACGCAGTATTTT.

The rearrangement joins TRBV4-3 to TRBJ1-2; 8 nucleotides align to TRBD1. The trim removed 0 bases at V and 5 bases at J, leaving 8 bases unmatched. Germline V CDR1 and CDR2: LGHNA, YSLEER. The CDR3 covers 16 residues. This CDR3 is CASSQDPPDREYGYTF. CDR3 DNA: TGCGCCAGCAGCCAAGACCCCCCGGACAGGGAATATGGCTACACCTTC.

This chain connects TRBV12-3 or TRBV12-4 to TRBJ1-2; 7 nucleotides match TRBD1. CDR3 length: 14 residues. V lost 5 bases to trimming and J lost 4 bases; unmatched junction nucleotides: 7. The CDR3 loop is CASSRQGRGYGYTF. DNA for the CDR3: TGTGCCAGCAGTCGACAGGGTCGGGGCTATGGCTACACCTTC.

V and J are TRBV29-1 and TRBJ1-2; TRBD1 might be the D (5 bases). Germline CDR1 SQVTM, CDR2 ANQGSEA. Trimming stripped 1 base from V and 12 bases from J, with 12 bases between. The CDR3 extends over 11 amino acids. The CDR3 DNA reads TGCAGCGTTGAAGTAGCAGGGATCCACACCTTC. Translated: CSVEVAGIHTF.

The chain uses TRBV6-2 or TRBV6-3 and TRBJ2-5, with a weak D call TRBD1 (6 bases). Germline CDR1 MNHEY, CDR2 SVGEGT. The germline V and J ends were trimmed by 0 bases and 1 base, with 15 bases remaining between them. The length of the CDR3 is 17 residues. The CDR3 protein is CASSYSIWGRTQETQYF. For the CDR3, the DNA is TGTGCCAGCAGTTACTCGATATGGGGGCGAACCCAAGAGACCCAGTACTTC.

The CDR3 region is CASSLDGREWDEQFF. The CDR3 region has the DNA TGCGCCAGCAGCTTGGATGGCAGGGAATGGGATGAGCAGTTCTTC. V usage is TRBV5-1 and J usage is TRBJ2-1; D perhaps matches TRBD1 (5 bases). The CDR3 contains 15 residues. The V gene lost 0 bases and the J gene lost 8 bases, with 15 bases spanning the gap. Germline values: CDR1 SGHRS, CDR2 YFSETQ.

CDR3 sequence: CASSLGQGPETQYF. The CDR3 nucleotides are TGCGCCAGCAGCTTGGGGCAGGGGCCGGAGACCCAGTACTTC. The chain uses TRBV5-1 and TRBJ2-5, with a weak D call TRBD1 (6 bases). V was shortened by 0 bases and J by 5 bases, with 11 bases between the two germline ends. CDR1 is SGHRS and CDR2 is YFSETQ in the germline V gene. The CDR3 loop spans 14 amino acids.

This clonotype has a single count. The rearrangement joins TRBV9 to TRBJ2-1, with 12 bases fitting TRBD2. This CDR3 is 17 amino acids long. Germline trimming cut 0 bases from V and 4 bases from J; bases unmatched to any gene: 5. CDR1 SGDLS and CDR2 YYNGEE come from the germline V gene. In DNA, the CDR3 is TGTGCCAGCAGCGTAGTAGGGGGGACTAGCGGGTACAATGAGCAGTTCTTC. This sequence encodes CASSVVGGTSGYNEQFF. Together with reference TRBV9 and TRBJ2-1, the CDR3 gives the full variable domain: DSGVTQTPKHLITATGQRVTLRCSPRSGDLSVYWYQQSLDQGLQFLIQYYNGEERAKGNILERFSAQQFPDLHSELNLSSLELGDSALYFCASSVVGGTSGYNEQFFGPGTRLTVL.

In nucleotides, the CDR3 is TGCGCCAGCAGCTTGTTTCCTGTAGACGGGACGCCCGCGAACACCGGGGAGCTGTTTTTT. Residues: CASSLFPVDGTPANTGELFF. The chain joins TRBV5-1 to TRBJ2-2; D possibly matches TRBD1 or TRBD2 (5 bases each). Germline assignment: CDR1 SGHRS and CDR2 YFSETQ. The CDR3 totals 20 residues. Trimming removed 1 base from V and 0 bases from J, with 22 bases in between.

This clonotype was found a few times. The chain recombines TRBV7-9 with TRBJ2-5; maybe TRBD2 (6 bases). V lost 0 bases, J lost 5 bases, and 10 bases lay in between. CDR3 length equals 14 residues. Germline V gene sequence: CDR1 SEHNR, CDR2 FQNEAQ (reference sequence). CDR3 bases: TGTGCCAGCAGCTTAGCACGGGGGATGGAGACCCAGTACTTC. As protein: CASSLARGMETQYF.

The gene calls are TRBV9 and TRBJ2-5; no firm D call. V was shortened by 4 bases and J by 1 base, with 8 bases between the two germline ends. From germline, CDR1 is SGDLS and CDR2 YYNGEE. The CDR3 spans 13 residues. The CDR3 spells CASSLRSQETQYF. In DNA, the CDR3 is TGTGCCAGCAGCCTCCGGTCCCAAGAGACCCAGTACTTC.

The CDR3 protein is CASSSPVGQALPLGNTGELFF. The CDR3 region has the DNA TGTGCCAGCAGCTCCCCCGTCGGACAGGCTCTCCCCCTAGGGAACACCGGGGAGCTGTTTTTT. J is TRBJ2-2 and V is TRBV7-6, with 7 nucleotides matching TRBD1. Per the germline V gene, CDR1 is SGHVS and CDR2 is FNYEAQ. The V and J ends lost 4 bases and 1 base, in that order; junction bases with no gene match: 21. The CDR3 has 21 residues.

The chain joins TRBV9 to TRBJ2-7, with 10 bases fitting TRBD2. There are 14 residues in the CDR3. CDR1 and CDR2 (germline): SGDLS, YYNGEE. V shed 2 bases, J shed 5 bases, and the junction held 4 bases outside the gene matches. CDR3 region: CASSVSSGSHEQYF. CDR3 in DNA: TGTGCCAGCAGCGTTTCTAGCGGGAGCCACGAGCAGTACTTC.

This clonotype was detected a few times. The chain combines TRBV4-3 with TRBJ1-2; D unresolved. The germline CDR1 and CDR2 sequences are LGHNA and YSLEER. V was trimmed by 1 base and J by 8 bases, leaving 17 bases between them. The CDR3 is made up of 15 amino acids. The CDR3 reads CASSQGLGSGRGYTF. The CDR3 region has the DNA TGCGCCAGCAGCCAAGGACTGGGCTCGGGGAGGGGCTACACCTTC.

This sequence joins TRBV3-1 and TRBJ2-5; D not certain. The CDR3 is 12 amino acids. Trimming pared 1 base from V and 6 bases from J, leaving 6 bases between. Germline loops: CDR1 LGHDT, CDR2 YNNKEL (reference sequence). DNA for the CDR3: TGTGCCAGCAGCCAAGCGGTAAAGACCCAGTACTTC. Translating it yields CASSQAVKTQYF.